What follows is one T cell receptor beta chain and its context. This CDR3 comprises 17 residues. V was pared by 2 bases and J by 5 bases, with 4 bases of the junction left unmatched. CDR1 KGHDR and CDR2 SFDVKD come from the germline V gene. This specimen comes from a study of blood T cell repertoires in COVID-19. At the level of the study: COVID-19 samples from acute and convalescent phases originated in the United States, Italy and Spain. The analysed material was cDNA or gDNA that came from T cells, B-cell-depleted T cells, or PBMCs.

Source study methods: By means of reference gene primer amplification, nucleated cell counts were estimated. Clones were sequenced by immunoSEQ multiplex PCR, and TCRdb holds only the in-frame ones, with some missing. V and J calls plus clone size are reproduced from that table; the DNA served to infer D and trimming. The sample lists some 200,000 clones, approximately 84% seen once, with roughly 2.6% in the top ten. The chain employs TRBV24-1 and TRBJ2-1; 14 bases match TRBD2. The clonotype comes from a man in his fifties or sixties who had recovered from COVID-19. Sequencing was done on a sample of peripheral blood. The CDR3 here is CATSDSGTSGSHNEQFF. DNA for the CDR3: TGTGCCACCAGTGATTCCGGGACTAGCGGGAGCCACAATGAGCAGTTCTTC.